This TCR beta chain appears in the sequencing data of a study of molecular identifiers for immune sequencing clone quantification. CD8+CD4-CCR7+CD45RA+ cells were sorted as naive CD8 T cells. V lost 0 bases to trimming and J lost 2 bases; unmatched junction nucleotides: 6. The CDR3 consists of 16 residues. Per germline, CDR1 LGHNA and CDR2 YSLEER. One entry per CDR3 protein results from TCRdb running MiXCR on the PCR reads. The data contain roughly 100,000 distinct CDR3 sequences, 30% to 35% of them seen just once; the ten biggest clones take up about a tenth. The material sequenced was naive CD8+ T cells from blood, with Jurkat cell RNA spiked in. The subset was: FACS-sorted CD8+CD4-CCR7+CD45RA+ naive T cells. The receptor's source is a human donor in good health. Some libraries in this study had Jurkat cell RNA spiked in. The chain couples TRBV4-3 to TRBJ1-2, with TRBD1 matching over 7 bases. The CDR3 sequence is CASSQDTGTVNYGYTF. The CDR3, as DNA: TGCGCCAGCAGCCAAGATACCGGGACAGTGAACTATGGCTACACCTTC.